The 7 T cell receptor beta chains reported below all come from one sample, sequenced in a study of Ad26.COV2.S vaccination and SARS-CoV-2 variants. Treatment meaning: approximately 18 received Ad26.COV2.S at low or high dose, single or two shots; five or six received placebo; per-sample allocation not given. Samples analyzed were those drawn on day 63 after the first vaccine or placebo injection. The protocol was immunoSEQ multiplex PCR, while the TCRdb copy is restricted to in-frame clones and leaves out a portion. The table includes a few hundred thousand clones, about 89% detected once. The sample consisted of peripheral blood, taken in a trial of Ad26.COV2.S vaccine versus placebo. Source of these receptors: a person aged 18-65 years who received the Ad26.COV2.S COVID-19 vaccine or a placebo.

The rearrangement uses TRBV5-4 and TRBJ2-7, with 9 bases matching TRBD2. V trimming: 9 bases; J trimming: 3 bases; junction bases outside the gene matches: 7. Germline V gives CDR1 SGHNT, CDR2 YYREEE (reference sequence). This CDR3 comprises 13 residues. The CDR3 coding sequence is TGTGCCACCTCACAGACTAGCGGCTACGAGCAGTACTTC. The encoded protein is CATSQTSGYEQYF.

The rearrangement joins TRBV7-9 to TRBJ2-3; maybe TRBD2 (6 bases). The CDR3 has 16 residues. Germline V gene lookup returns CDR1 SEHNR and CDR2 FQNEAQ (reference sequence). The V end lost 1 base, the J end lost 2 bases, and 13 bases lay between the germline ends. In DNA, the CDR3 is TGTGCCAGCAGCTTAGATGGCGGGATCAACACAGATACGCAGTATTTT. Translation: CASSLDGGINTDTQYF. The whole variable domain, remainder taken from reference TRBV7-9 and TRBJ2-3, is DTGVSQNPRHKITKRGQNVTFRCDPISEHNRLYWYRQTLGQGPEFLTYFQNEAQLEKSRLLSDRFSAERPKGSFSTLEIQRTEQGDSAMYLCASSLDGGINTDTQYFGPGTRLTVL.

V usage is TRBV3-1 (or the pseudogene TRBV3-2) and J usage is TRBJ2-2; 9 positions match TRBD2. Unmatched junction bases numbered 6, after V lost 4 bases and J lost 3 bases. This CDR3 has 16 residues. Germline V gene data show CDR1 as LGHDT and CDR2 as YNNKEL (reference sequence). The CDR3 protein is CASSLPGLAHTGELFF. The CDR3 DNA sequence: TGTGCCAGCAGCCTACCGGGACTAGCACACACCGGGGAGCTGTTTTTT.

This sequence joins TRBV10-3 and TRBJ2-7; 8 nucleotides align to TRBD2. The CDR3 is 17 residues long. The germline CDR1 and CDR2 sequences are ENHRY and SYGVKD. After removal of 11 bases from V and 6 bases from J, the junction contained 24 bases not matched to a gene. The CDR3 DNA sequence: TGTGCCTCCATGGGGGGGCTAGCGGGCAGCCCCGCCCTCGAGCAGTACTTC. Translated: CASMGGLAGSPALEQYF.

For the CDR3, the DNA is TGTGCCACGGGGGTCTCTGGGGCCAACGTCCTGACTTTC. It translates to CATGVSGANVLTF. V and J are TRBV24-1 and TRBJ2-6, with D perhaps being TRBD1 or TRBD2 (5 bases each). Trimming removed 10 bases at V and 0 bases at J, with 6 bases between. Germline CDR1 is KGHDR and CDR2 is SFDVKD. The CDR3 is 13 residues long.

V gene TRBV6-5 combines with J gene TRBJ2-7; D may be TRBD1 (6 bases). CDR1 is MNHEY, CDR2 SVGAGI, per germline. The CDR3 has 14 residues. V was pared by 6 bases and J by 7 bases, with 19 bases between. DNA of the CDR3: TGTGCCAGCAGCACCGACAGGCTCCGGGGAGAGCAGTACTTC. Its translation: CASSTDRLRGEQYF.

In DNA, the CDR3 is TGTGCCAGCAGCTCGTGGGGGGGTGGCGGAGAGACCCAGTACTTC. The encoded protein is CASSSWGGGGETQYF. V is TRBV7-8 and J is TRBJ2-5; 7 bases map to TRBD2. Germline CDR1 SGHVS, CDR2 FQNEAQ. V shed 4 bases, J shed 4 bases, and the junction held 9 bases outside the gene matches. This CDR3 spans 15 amino acids. The whole variable domain, filled in from reference TRBV7-8 and TRBJ2-5, reads GAGVSQSPRYKVAKRGQDVALRCDPISGHVSLFWYQQALGQGPEFLTYFQNEAQLDKSGLPSDRFFAERPEGSVSTLKIQRTQQEDSAVYLCASSSWGGGGETQYFGPGTRLLVL.